The rows below give T cell receptor delta chains drawn from one sample of a study of delta chains in infants with herpesvirus infections. TCRdb redid clone calling on the RT-PCR reads using CATT. Of 760 or so delta-chain clones listed, roughly a sixth are singletons. The sample here was peripheral blood, taken at time point 1 of longitudinal follow-up. These receptors were obtained from a human donor who was a Ugandan infant, either HIV-exposed or HIV-unexposed (not recorded which). CDR3s include the opening cysteine and the closing phenylalanine or tryptophan. Fields, in order: J gene, V gene, CDR3 protein.

J: TRDJ1
V: TRDV1
CDR3: CALDEGGGYTDKLIF

J: TRDJ2
V: TRDV2
CDR3: CACDPLGDTTVLTAQLFF

J: TRDJ3
V: TRDV2
CDR3: CACDTWGIQMASWDTRQMFF

J: TRDJ3
V: TRDV1
CDR3: CALGKRSNPGGTHYSWDTRQMFF

J: TRDJ3
V: TRDV2
CDR3: CACDTLLGDTSSWDTRQMFF

J: TRDJ2
V: TRDV2
CDR3: CACDTVTGGYALTAQLFF

J: TRDJ2
V: TRDV2
CDR3: CACDTLGKTAQLFF

J: TRDJ1
V: TRDV2
CDR3: CACDTNTGGYAGKLIF

J: TRDJ3
V: TRDV2
CDR3: CACDALLGDSSSWDTRQMFF

J: TRDJ3
V: TRDV2
CDR3: CACDTVPVSSWDTRQMFF

J: TRDJ2
V: TRDV2
CDR3: CACDSVLGLYSLTAQLFF

J: TRDJ1
V: TRDV1
CDR3: CALGSYWGTYTDKLIF

J: TRDJ1
V: TRDV1
CDR3: CALGDRSYSLLGETHTDKLIF

J: TRDJ1
V: TRDV1
CDR3: CALGERRSYGGYLLYTDKLIF

J: TRDJ2
V: TRDV1
CDR3: CALGERGPYNYWGDETAQLFF

J: TRDJ1
V: TRDV1
CDR3: CALAHPLRSGGLPKADKLIF

J: TRDJ3
V: TRDV2
CDR3: CACDNAGGSWDTRQMFF

J: TRDJ1
V: TRDV3
CDR3: CAFRGGPADKLIF